These T cell receptor beta chains were read from a single sample in a study of T-cell reconstitution after alpha-beta-depleted transplantation in children. TCRdb recomputed calls from the PCR reads with MiXCR, one row per CDR3 protein. Among about 240,000 distinct CDR3 sequences listed, under 30% were seen once. Sequenced material: PBMCs, taken before TCRalphabeta/CD19-depleted stem cell transplant. All receptors derive from a girl between 2 and 10 years old with Fanconi anemia, due to receive a stem cell transplant. CDR3s include the opening cysteine and the closing phenylalanine or tryptophan. D genes are given only for firm matches. The size entry is marked missing in some rows and otherwise reads once, few, many or a size class.

TRBV29-1	many	.	13	TRBJ2-7	CSAGHGSSYEQYF	TGCAGCGCTGGTCATGGGAGCTCCTACGAGCAGTACTTC
TRBV29-1	many	.	14	TRBJ1-1	CSVGAAGMNTEAFF	TGCAGCGTTGGGGCCGCGGGTATGAACACTGAAGCTTTCTTT
TRBV7-2	few	.	12	TRBJ2-7	CASSPHYYEQYF	TGTGCCAGCAGCCCACACTACTACGAGCAGTACTTC
TRBV4-1	many	.	14	TRBJ2-5	CASSQGRGAETQYF	TGCGCCAGCAGCCAAGGACGGGGTGCTGAGACCCAGTACTTC
TRBV7-8	few	.	17	TRBJ2-5	CASSLVGRWDAEETQYF	TGTGCCAGCAGCTTAGTAGGCCGGTGGGATGCGGAAGAGACCCAGTACTTC
TRBV29-1	.	TRBD2	16	TRBJ2-1	CSVEDRRGVAYNEQFF	TGCAGCGTTGAAGATCGGCGGGGGGTAGCCTACAATGAGCAGTTCTTC
TRBV7-7	.	TRBD1	15	TRBJ2-5	CASSVGPTGEETQYF	TGTGCCAGCAGCGTAGGCCCGACAGGGGAAGAGACCCAGTACTTC
TRBV4-2	many	TRBD2	15	TRBJ2-7	CASSQASGGDYEQYF	TGTGCCAGCAGCCAAGCTAGCGGGGGGGACTACGAGCAGTACTTC
TRBV30	.	TRBD1	15	TRBJ2-7	CAWSKWTGGSYEQYF	TGTGCCTGGAGTAAATGGACAGGGGGCTCCTACGAGCAGTACTTC
TRBV2	.	TRBD1	15	TRBJ2-7	CASRDSGGWTYEQYF	TGTGCCAGCAGAGACTCAGGGGGATGGACCTACGAGCAGTACTTC
TRBV12-3/TRBV12-4	many	.	17	TRBJ2-3	CASSFEPPGLSTDTQYF	TGTGCCAGCAGTTTTGAGCCCCCGGGACTCAGCACAGATACGCAGTATTTT
TRBV5-1	.	.	13	TRBJ2-3	CASKDGPTDTQYF	TGCGCCAGCAAGGACGGCCCCACAGATACGCAGTATTTT
TRBV20-1	.	TRBD2	13	TRBJ2-1	CSAKREGYNEQFF	TGCAGTGCTAAGCGGGAGGGATACAATGAGCAGTTCTTC
TRBV20-1	.	TRBD1	12	TRBJ1-2	CSATGQGRGYTF	TGCAGTGCTACCGGACAGGGACGGGGCTACACCTTC
TRBV4-2	.	.	17	TRBJ2-7	CASSQIPLGSFSYEQYF	TGTGCCAGCAGCCAAATTCCCCTCGGGTCGTTTTCCTACGAGCAGTACTTC
TRBV29-1	many	.	12	TRBJ2-5	CSVGLLAETQYF	TGCAGCGTTGGTTTGCTGGCAGAGACCCAGTACTTC
TRBV7-3	.	.	14	TRBJ2-1	CASSSFVGGGEQFF	TGTGCCAGCAGCTCGTTCGTTGGGGGCGGTGAGCAGTTCTTC
TRBV20-1	few	.	16	TRBJ2-7	CSASWQVSLPLYEQYF	TGCAGTGCTAGTTGGCAGGTGTCCCTCCCTCTCTACGAGCAGTACTTC
TRBV4-2	few	.	14	TRBJ2-3	CASSRGLYADTQYF	TGTGCCAGCAGCCGCGGGCTGTACGCAGATACGCAGTATTTT
TRBV7-2	.	.	15	TRBJ2-7	CASSPTQGRTYEQYF	TGTGCCAGCAGCCCCACGCAGGGGAGAACCTACGAGCAGTACTTC
TRBV25-1	many	.	14	TRBJ2-7	CASRTSGLSYEQYF	TGTGCCAGCAGGACATCGGGGCTAAGTTACGAGCAGTACTTC
TRBV30	.	.	14	TRBJ1-4	CAWSVSQRNEKLLF	TGTGCCTGGAGTGTGTCGCAGCGTAATGAAAAACTGCTTTTT
TRBV10-3	many	TRBD1	12	TRBJ2-1	CAIGQGFNEQFF	TGTGCCATCGGACAGGGCTTCAATGAGCAGTTCTTC
TRBV18	many	.	14	TRBJ1-5	CASSPLGQSQPQHF	TGTGCCAGCTCACCCCTTGGACAATCCCAGCCCCAGCATTTT
TRBV12-3/TRBV12-4	many	.	15	TRBJ1-2	CASSTKPGNDYGYTF	TGTGCCAGCAGTACTAAGCCAGGAAATGACTATGGCTACACCTTC
TRBV7-8	.	.	12	TRBJ1-2	CASSQTGNGYTF	TGTGCCAGCAGTCAGACAGGAAATGGCTACACCTTC
TRBV29-1	many	.	12	TRBJ2-5	CSFRQAQETQYF	TGCAGCTTCCGACAGGCCCAAGAGACCCAGTACTTC
TRBV7-2	.	.	13	TRBJ1-6	CASSSHRGGPLHF	TGTGCCAGCAGCTCCCATCGGGGGGGACCCCTCCACTTT
TRBV29-1	.	TRBD1	13	TRBJ2-7	CSVWTGKSYEQYF	TGCAGCGTATGGACAGGGAAGTCCTACGAGCAGTACTTC
TRBV29-1	many	.	12	TRBJ2-1	CSVDEVYNEQFF	TGCAGCGTTGATGAAGTTTACAATGAGCAGTTCTTC
TRBV10-3	.	TRBD2	11	TRBJ2-1	CASRLAREQFF	TGTGCCTCTAGACTAGCGCGTGAGCAGTTCTTC
TRBV11-2	.	TRBD2	12	TRBJ2-5	CASILGGETQYF	TGTGCCAGCATCTTGGGGGGGGAGACCCAGTACTTC
TRBV14	.	.	15	TRBJ1-4	CASSQLRPINEKLFF	TGTGCCAGCAGCCAACTACGGCCCATTAATGAAAAACTGTTTTTT
TRBV10-3	many	.	13	TRBJ2-7	CAIRQVRRDEQYF	TGTGCCATCAGACAAGTTCGTCGGGACGAGCAGTACTTC
TRBV28	.	TRBD1	15	TRBJ2-7	CASSFARGLVYEQYF	TGTGCCAGCAGTTTCGCTAGGGGGCTGGTCTACGAGCAGTACTTC
TRBV29-1	.	TRBD2	16	TRBJ2-5	CSVEGDTSGPQETQYF	TGCAGCGTTGAAGGAGATACTAGCGGGCCCCAAGAGACCCAGTACTTC
TRBV20-1	many	.	15	TRBJ2-5	CSAPESGPTQETQYF	TGCAGTGCTCCCGAAAGCGGACCCACACAAGAGACCCAGTACTTC
TRBV20-1	.	TRBD2	18	TRBJ2-3	CSASLASGGEPAADTQYF	TGCAGTGCTAGCTTGGCTAGCGGGGGCGAACCTGCCGCAGATACGCAGTATTTT
TRBV15	many	.	16	TRBJ2-7	CATSRDGNTFSYEQYF	TGTGCCACCAGCAGAGATGGAAATACCTTCTCCTACGAGCAGTACTTC
TRBV20-1	.	.	16	TRBJ2-1	CSANDFSASSYNEQFF	TGCAGTGCTAACGATTTTTCGGCTAGCTCCTACAATGAGCAGTTCTTC
TRBV29-1	.	.	12	TRBJ2-5	CSGVEGKKTQYF	TGCAGCGGGGTGGAGGGAAAGAAGACCCAGTACTTC
TRBV12-3/TRBV12-4	.	TRBD1	14	TRBJ1-5	CASKPGQGYQPQHF	TGTGCCAGCAAACCGGGACAGGGGTATCAGCCCCAGCATTTT
TRBV29-1	many	.	11	TRBJ2-1	CSVRHYNEQFF	TGCAGCGTGCGGCATTACAATGAGCAGTTCTTC
TRBV20-1	.	.	12	TRBJ1-5	CSARTNNQPQHF	TGCAGTGCTAGGACGAACAATCAGCCCCAGCATTTT
TRBV4-1	few	TRBD2	18	TRBJ2-7	CASSQDGLEREGSYEQYF	TGCGCCAGCAGCCAAGATGGTCTGGAGCGGGAGGGCTCCTACGAGCAGTACTTC
TRBV7-3	.	.	13	TRBJ2-5	CASSFKRGETQYF	TGTGCCAGCAGCTTTAAGAGGGGGGAGACCCAGTACTTC
TRBV15	many	TRBD1	17	TRBJ2-7	CATSRDNPGQGAYEQYF	TGTGCCACCAGCAGAGATAATCCGGGACAGGGGGCCTACGAGCAGTACTTC
TRBV12-3/TRBV12-4	few	TRBD2	15	TRBJ2-1	CASSPRRGVGNEQFF	TGTGCCAGCAGCCCGAGGCGGGGGGTCGGGAATGAGCAGTTCTTC
TRBV5-1	few	.	15	TRBJ2-1	CASSPGSLGSGEQFF	TGCGCCAGCAGCCCCGGTAGCTTGGGGTCTGGTGAGCAGTTCTTC
TRBV5-1	few	TRBD1	15	TRBJ1-2	CASSLDGTALYGYTF	TGCGCCAGCAGCTTGGATGGGACAGCGTTATATGGCTACACCTTC
TRBV15	.	TRBD1	20	TRBJ1-5	CATSRDPGQGLVMENQPQHF	TGTGCCACCAGCAGAGATCCGGGACAGGGGTTAGTGATGGAGAATCAGCCCCAGCATTTT
TRBV20-1	few	.	13	TRBJ2-1	CSARGRTRNEQFF	TGCAGTGCTAGGGGCCGTACCAGAAATGAGCAGTTCTTC